A single sample is the source of the 27 T cell receptor beta chains below, sequenced in a study of blood T cell repertoires in COVID-19. Generated by immunoSEQ multiplex PCR, the TCRdb table keeps only in-frame clones and is missing some. Of around 270,000 clones listed, more than 75% were seen once; the top ten hold roughly 9.8%. Sequencing input: peripheral blood. The receptor set was obtained from a man between 40 and 49 years old who had recovered from COVID-19.

V gene TRBV12-2 combines with J gene TRBJ1-4; no DNA check was done on the table's D call, TRBD1. TRBV12-2 is a pseudogene locus. The CDR3 is made up of 14 amino acids. As DNA, the CDR3 is TGTGCAAGCCTAAGGGGCACATATAATGAAAAACTGTTTTTT. Amino acids: CASLRGTYNEKLFF.

This sequence joins TRBV2 and TRBJ2-3, with 7 positions matching TRBD2. CDR1 is SNHLY, CDR2 FYNNEI, per germline. There are 16 residues in the CDR3. Trimming at V came to 4 bases and at J to 4 bases, leaving 11 bases not matched to a gene. The CDR3 DNA reads as TGTGCCAGCAGTGCACCTATCGGACTAGAGTCAGATACGCAGTATTTT. This codes for CASSAPIGLESDTQYF. The full variable domain, with the rest looked up from reference TRBV2 and TRBJ2-3, is EPEVTQTPSHQVTQMGQEVILRCVPISNHLYFYWYRQILGQKVEFLVSFYNNEISEKSEIFDDQFSVERPDGSNFTLKIRSTKLEDSAMYFCASSAPIGLESDTQYFGPGTRLTVL.

The V and J genes are TRBV27 and TRBJ1-5; 7 bases are a match to TRBD1. The germline V gene has CDR1 MNHEY and CDR2 SMNVEV (reference sequence). This CDR3 is 15 amino acids long. The junction had 8 bases not matched to a gene; V was cut back by 5 bases and J by 4 bases. Here the CDR3 reads CASSPRGQLNQPQHF. DNA for the CDR3: TGTGCCAGCAGTCCGCGGGGACAGCTAAATCAGCCCCAGCATTTT.

V gene TRBV5-1 combines with J gene TRBJ1-5; D is ambiguous. The CDR3 loop spans 13 amino acids. V gave up 4 bases and J gave up 4 bases, with 9 bases separating them. Germline CDR1 SGHRS, CDR2 YFSETQ. CDR3 amino acids: CASSPDENQPQHF. The CDR3 nucleotides are TGCGCCAGCAGCCCCGATGAGAATCAGCCCCAGCATTTT. Together with reference TRBV5-1 and TRBJ1-5, the CDR3 gives the full variable domain: KAGVTQTPRYLIKTRGQQVTLSCSPISGHRSVSWYQQTPGQGLQFLFEYFSETQRNKGNFPGRFSGRQFSNSRSEMNVSTLELGDSALYLCASSPDENQPQHFGDGTRLSIL.

This rearrangement joins TRBV7-9 to TRBJ2-5; TRBD1 matches at 7 bases. V was pared by 3 bases and J by 1 base, with 5 bases of the junction left unmatched. This CDR3 has 15 residues. From germline, CDR1 is SEHNR and CDR2 FQNEAQ (reference sequence). CDR3 nucleotides: TGTGCCAGCAGCTTCCTGGGACAGTTCCAAGAGACCCAGTACTTC. Translating gives CASSFLGQFQETQYF.

CDR3 in DNA: TGTGCCAGTACCGCCGGGACAGGGAATTCACCCCTCCACTTT. Its translation: CASTAGTGNSPLHF. The chain employs TRBV19 and TRBJ1-6, with 9 bases identical to TRBD1. CDR3 length: 14 amino acids. V was clipped by 7 bases and J by 7 bases; unmatched bases: 5. CDR1 is LNHDA, CDR2 SQIVND, per germline (reference sequence).

The CDR3 region has the DNA TGTGCCAGCAGCTCACATCGGCTAGCGGGGGGAAACGAGCAGTACTTC. As protein: CASSSHRLAGGNEQYF. The chain recombines TRBV5-6 with TRBJ2-7; 11 bases agree with TRBD2. Trimming at V came to 3 bases and at J to 5 bases, leaving 10 bases not matched to a gene. This CDR3 contains 16 residues. CDR1 is SGHDT and CDR2 is YYEEEE in the germline V gene.

The gene calls are TRBV20-1 and TRBJ2-7; 9 bases are a match to TRBD2. CDR3 length equals 14 residues. V gave up 6 bases and J gave up 3 bases; unmatched junction bases: 9. Germline V CDR1 and CDR2: DFQATT, SNEGSKA (reference sequence). CDR3 in amino acids: CSASGLAGFYEQYF. The CDR3 nucleotides read TGCAGTGCCAGTGGTCTAGCGGGGTTCTACGAGCAGTACTTC.

V gene TRBV2 combines with J gene TRBJ2-1, with a possible D match to TRBD1 (6 bases). Germline-derived CDR1 and CDR2 are SNHLY and FYNNEI. This CDR3 spans 15 amino acids. V lost 6 bases and J 8 bases, leaving 20 bases between the germline ends. In nucleotides, the CDR3 is TGTGCCAGCAGAGAAAACAGGGCCGTAAATCATGAGCAGTTCTTC. Its translation is CASRENRAVNHEQFF.

This chain joins TRBV27 and TRBJ2-2, with a weak D call TRBD1 (6 bases). CDR3 length: 15 amino acids. Germline V gene data show CDR1 as MNHEY and CDR2 as SMNVEV (reference sequence). The V end lost 4 bases, the J end lost 4 bases, and 13 bases lay between the germline ends. This chain's CDR3 is CASSSLGAGTGELFF. The DNA for the CDR3 is TGTGCCAGCAGTTCCCTGGGGGCCGGCACCGGGGAGCTGTTTTTT.

The chain combines TRBV5-1 with TRBJ2-5; 9 nucleotides line up with TRBD1. The length of the CDR3 is 17 residues. Unmatched junction bases numbered 13, after V lost 0 bases and J lost 7 bases. CDR1 and CDR2 from the germline V gene are SGHRS and YFSETQ. The chain's CDR3 is CASSLEGQGSWKRTQYF. In DNA form, the CDR3 reads TGCGCCAGCAGCTTGGAGGGACAGGGATCTTGGAAAAGGACCCAGTACTTC.

The genes are TRBV19 and TRBJ2-5; TRBD2 matches at 14 bases. The CDR3 runs 17 residues. Germline CDR1 and CDR2: LNHDA and SQIVND (reference sequence). V lost 5 bases, J lost 4 bases, and 9 bases stayed unmatched. The CDR3 here is CASSSRLAGGPVETQYF. The CDR3 DNA reads TGTGCCAGTAGTTCCCGACTAGCGGGAGGGCCGGTAGAGACCCAGTACTTC.

This chain links TRBV6-5 with TRBJ1-1, with D possibly TRBD1 on 5 matching bases. Germline V gene lookup returns CDR1 MNHEY and CDR2 SVGAGI. This CDR3 comprises 13 residues. Trimming stripped 5 bases from V and 3 bases from J, with 10 bases between. The DNA of the CDR3 is TGTGCCAGCAGTATGACAGTCGACACTGAAGCTTTCTTT. This translates into CASSMTVDTEAFF.

The rearrangement joins TRBV9 to TRBJ2-3, with TRBD1 matching 7 bases. This CDR3 spans 16 amino acids. Trimming removed 0 bases from V and 2 bases from J; junction bases left unmatched: 6. Germline assignment: CDR1 SGDLS and CDR2 YYNGEE. The CDR3 loop is CASSVALGTATDTQYF. DNA of the CDR3: TGTGCCAGCAGCGTAGCCCTGGGGACAGCCACAGATACGCAGTATTTT.

The V call is TRBV19, the J call TRBJ2-1; D gene unclear. CDR1 is LNHDA, CDR2 SQIVND, per germline (reference sequence). This CDR3 contains 13 residues. Trimming removed 8 bases at V and 0 bases at J, with 8 bases between. This chain's CDR3 is CASRRTSYNEQFF. In DNA form, the CDR3 reads TGTGCCAGTCGGAGAACCTCCTACAATGAGCAGTTCTTC.

This clone was detected only a few times. V gene TRBV19 combines with J gene TRBJ1-1; a possible D gene is TRBD1 (5 bases). CDR3 length: 13 amino acids. Germline CDR1 LNHDA, CDR2 SQIVND (reference sequence). V was trimmed by 0 bases and J by 10 bases, leaving 12 bases between them. CDR3 residues: CASSIDWGERAFF. Written as DNA, the CDR3 is TGTGCCAGTAGTATAGATTGGGGGGAAAGAGCTTTCTTT.

The DNA of the CDR3 is TGTGCCACCAAGCCAGGACAGGGGTCGACCTACGAGCAGTACTTC. Translating gives CATKPGQGSTYEQYF. This chain links TRBV15 with TRBJ2-7; 9 bases match TRBD1. Germline-derived CDR1 and CDR2 are LNHNV and YYDKDF (reference sequence). V was pared by 7 bases and J by 2 bases, with 9 bases of the junction left unmatched. The CDR3 consists of 15 residues.

The J gene is TRBJ2-3, the V gene TRBV9, with 8 positions matching TRBD1. CDR3 length equals 14 residues. Germline V gene data show CDR1 as SGDLS and CDR2 as YYNGEE. Unmatched junction bases numbered 4, after V lost 4 bases and J lost 3 bases. Written as DNA, the CDR3 is TGTGCCAGCAGCCCACGGACAGGGACAGATACGCAGTATTTT. Translating gives CASSPRTGTDTQYF.

V and J are TRBV6-5 and TRBJ2-2, with 7 bases identical to TRBD2. The V segment lost 3 bases and the J segment 8 bases; nucleotides outside the gene matches: 6. The CDR3 is 14 residues long. The germline CDR1 and CDR2 sequences are MNHEY and SVGAGI. The chain's CDR3 is CASSYRGGTGELFF. DNA for the CDR3: TGTGCCAGCAGTTATAGGGGAGGGACGGGGGAGCTGTTTTTT.

The chain links TRBV5-4 to TRBJ2-7; the D is unclear. The CDR3 runs to 13 residues. Germline loops: CDR1 SGHNT, CDR2 YYREEE (reference sequence). Trimming cost V 0 bases and J 3 bases, with 7 bases left between them. The CDR3 bases are TGTGCCAGCAGCTTGGATCTCGTCTACGAGCAGTACTTC. The encoded protein is CASSLDLVYEQYF.

The V gene is TRBV18, the J gene TRBJ1-4; D is possibly TRBD1 (5 bases). V shed 0 bases and J shed 7 bases, with 9 bases lying between them. CDR3 length: 14 amino acids. The germline V gene encodes CDR1 KGHSH and CDR2 LQKENI. Written as DNA, the CDR3 is TGTGCCAGCTCACCACCGAAAAGGGGTGAAAAACTGTTTTTT. It translates to CASSPPKRGEKLFF. Complete variable domain (other parts from reference TRBV18 and TRBJ1-4): NAGVMQNPRHLVRRRGQEARLRCSPMKGHSHVYWYRQLPEEGLKFMVYLQKENIIDESGMPKERFSAEFPKEGPSILRIQQVVRGDSAAYFCASSPPKRGEKLFFGSGTQLSVL.

The chain is built from TRBV12-5 and TRBJ1-1; 7 bases fit TRBD1. The germline gives CDR1 LGHNT, CDR2 FRNRAP. The CDR3 is made up of 15 amino acids. The V gene end was trimmed by 1 base and the J gene end by 5 bases; junction bases not matched to a gene: 7. The CDR3 DNA reads as TGTGCTAGTGGTTTGGACCGGAGGGGGCAGACTGAAGCTTTCTTT. It specifies CASGLDRRGQTEAFF.

The V call is TRBV7-9, the J call TRBJ1-3, with 7 positions matching TRBD1. CDR3 length: 13 residues. In germline, CDR1 is SEHNR, CDR2 FQNEAQ (reference sequence). The trim removed 5 bases at V and 4 bases at J, leaving 2 bases unmatched. The CDR3 coding sequence is TGTGCCAGCAGCCCGACAGGGGGAAACACCATATATTTT. Its translation is CASSPTGGNTIYF.

This chain uses TRBV6-1 with TRBJ1-2; tentatively, D is TRBD1 (5 bases). Per the germline V gene, CDR1 is MNHNS and CDR2 is SASEGT. Trimming left V 8 bases short and J 8 bases short, with 18 bases between. This CDR3 has 13 residues. In DNA form, the CDR3 reads TGTGCCAGCGGTGGGGCGCTGGGGGGGGGCTACACCTTC. Its translation is CASGGALGGGYTF.

The chain employs TRBV18 and TRBJ2-5, with 7 positions matching TRBD1. Germline lookup yields CDR1 KGHSH and CDR2 LQKENI. V lost 3 bases to trimming and J lost 3 bases; unmatched junction nucleotides: 4. This CDR3 contains 14 residues. CDR3: CASSPPGTEETQYF. CDR3 DNA: TGTGCCAGCTCACCCCCCGGGACAGAAGAGACCCAGTACTTC.

The V gene is TRBV7-3, the J gene TRBJ1-1; D unclear. Trimming took off 4 bases at V and 3 bases at J, with 9 bases between the two ends. The V gene's germline CDR1 is SGHTA and CDR2 FQGTGA. CDR3 length equals 13 residues. The CDR3 nucleotides read TGTGCCAGCAGCTCTCTCCAGTACACTGAAGCTTTCTTT. Translation: CASSSLQYTEAFF.

The J gene is TRBJ1-2, the V gene TRBV29-1, with D possibly matching TRBD1 (6 bases). Germline lookup yields CDR1 SQVTM and CDR2 ANQGSEA. V lost 8 bases, J lost 4 bases, and 14 bases lay in between. CDR3 length: 12 residues. The CDR3 DNA sequence: TGCAGCACACAAGGGGGAATCTATGGCTACACCTTC. It codes for CSTQGGIYGYTF.